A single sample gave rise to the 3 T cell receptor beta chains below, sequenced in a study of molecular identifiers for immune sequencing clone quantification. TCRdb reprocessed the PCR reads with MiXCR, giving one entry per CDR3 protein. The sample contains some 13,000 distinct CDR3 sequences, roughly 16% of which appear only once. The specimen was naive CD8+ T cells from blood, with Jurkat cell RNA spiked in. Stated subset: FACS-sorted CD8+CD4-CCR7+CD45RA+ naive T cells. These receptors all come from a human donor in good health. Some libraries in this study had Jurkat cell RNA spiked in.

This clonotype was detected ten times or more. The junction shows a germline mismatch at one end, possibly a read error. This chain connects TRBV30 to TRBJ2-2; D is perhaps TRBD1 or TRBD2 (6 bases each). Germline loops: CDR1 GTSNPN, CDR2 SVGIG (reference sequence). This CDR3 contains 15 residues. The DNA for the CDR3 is TGTGCCCTTGGACAGTCCAAGGCGAACACCGGGGGGCTGTTTTTT. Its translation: CALGQSKANTGGLFF.

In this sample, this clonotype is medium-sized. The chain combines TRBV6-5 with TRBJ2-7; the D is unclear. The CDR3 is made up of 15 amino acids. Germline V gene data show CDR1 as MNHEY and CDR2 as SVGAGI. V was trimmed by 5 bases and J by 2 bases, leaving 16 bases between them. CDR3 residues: CASSPSIGGTYEQYF. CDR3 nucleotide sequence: TGTGCCAGCAGTCCCTCTATAGGCGGAACCTACGAGCAGTACTTC.

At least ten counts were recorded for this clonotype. CDR3: CASSPGTLPSNEQFF. CDR3 DNA: TGTGCCAGCAGCCCTGGGACACTCCCGTCCAATGAGCAGTTCTTC. The chain carries TRBV9 and TRBJ2-1; maybe TRBD1 (6 bases). Germline V lookup: CDR1 SGDLS, CDR2 YYNGEE. CDR3 length: 15 amino acids. Trimming cost V 4 bases and J 6 bases, with 17 bases left between them. The whole variable domain, filled in from reference TRBV9 and TRBJ2-1, reads DSGVTQTPKHLITATGQRVTLRCSPRSGDLSVYWYQQSLDQGLQFLIQYYNGEERAKGNILERFSAQQFPDLHSELNLSSLELGDSALYFCASSPGTLPSNEQFFGPGTRLTVL.